This TCR beta chain was obtained from a study of T cells in Graves' hyperthyroidism and ophthalmopathy. The wider study: It was at initial diagnosis, before any treatment, that peripheral blood was collected.

Amplified TCR beta CDR3 regions came from RNA transcripts. The primer set for the first-round RT-PCR of the TCR CDR3 was HTBI. MiXCR, run by TCRdb on the multiplex PCR reads, gives a single entry per CDR3 protein. The sample shows a few hundred thousand distinct CDR3 sequences, roughly 16% of them seen only once. Study conclusions and caveats: In the blood, most expanded thyroid clonotypes above 0.001 appeared as well.

This clonotype was counted only a few times. Its antigen is unknown. A Clinical Activity Score of at least 3, a NOSPECS grade of at least 4 and a duration under 3 months were recorded in the ophthalmopathy patients. The PBMCs had their origin in more than 9.5 ml of fresh peripheral blood. Sequenced: blood. The sequence derives from a woman in her 40s with Graves' ophthalmopathy.

This CDR3 reads CSAREGTGVYGETQYF. For the CDR3, the DNA is TGCAGTGCTAGAGAGGGGACAGGGGTCTACGGTGAGACCCAGTACTTC. V gene TRBV20-1 combines with J gene TRBJ2-5; 10 nucleotides line up with TRBD1. With V trimmed by 0 bases and J by 5 bases, 9 bases remained unmatched. The CDR3 is 16 residues long. Germline lookup yields CDR1 DFQATT and CDR2 SNEGSKA (reference sequence).